This T cell receptor beta chain was documented in a study of blood T cells in healthy people across ages. General observations from the study: Diversity figures derived from one million T cells were judged to underestimate the true value.

Concerning this clonotype: What it recognizes is unknown.

V lost 0 bases, J lost 0 bases, and 8 bases lay in between. Germline V gives CDR1 SGHAT, CDR2 FQNNGV. The CDR3 has 15 residues. With a J-beta primer mix and a sample-barcoded 5' primer, a second PCR ran about 7 to 11 cycles. Via MiXCR, TCRdb re-called the 5' RACE reads, giving one row per CDR3 protein. The data show 660,000 or so distinct CDR3 sequences, around 54% seen once. There were healthy Caucasian individuals from Russia, aged roughly 6 to 100, serving as donors. The receptor's source is a man aged 60 to 75 in good health. The chain carries TRBV11-2 and TRBJ2-5; no clear D gene. Sequencing used blood. CDR3 DNA: TGTGCCAGCAGCTTAGAACAGACCTACCAAGAGACCCAGTACTTC. Translation: CASSLEQTYQETQYF.